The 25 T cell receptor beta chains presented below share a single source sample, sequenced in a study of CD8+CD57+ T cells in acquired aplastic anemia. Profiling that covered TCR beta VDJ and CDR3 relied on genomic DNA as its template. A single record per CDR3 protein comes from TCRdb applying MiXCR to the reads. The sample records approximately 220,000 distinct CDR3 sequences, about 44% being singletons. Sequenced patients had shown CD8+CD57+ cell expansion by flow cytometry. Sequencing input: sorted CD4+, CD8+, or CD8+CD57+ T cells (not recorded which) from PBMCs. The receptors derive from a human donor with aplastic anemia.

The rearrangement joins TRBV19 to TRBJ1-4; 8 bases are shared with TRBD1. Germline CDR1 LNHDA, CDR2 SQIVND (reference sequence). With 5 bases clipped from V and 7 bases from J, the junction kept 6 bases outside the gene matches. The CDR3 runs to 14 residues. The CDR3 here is CASSPRGRSEKLFF. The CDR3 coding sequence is TGTGCCAGTAGTCCCAGGGGGCGAAGTGAAAAACTGTTTTTT.

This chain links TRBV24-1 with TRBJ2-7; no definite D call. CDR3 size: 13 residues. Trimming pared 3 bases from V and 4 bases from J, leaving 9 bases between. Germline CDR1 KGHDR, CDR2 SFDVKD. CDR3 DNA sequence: TGTGCCACCAGTGATAACGACGGATACGAGCAGTACTTC. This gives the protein CATSDNDGYEQYF.

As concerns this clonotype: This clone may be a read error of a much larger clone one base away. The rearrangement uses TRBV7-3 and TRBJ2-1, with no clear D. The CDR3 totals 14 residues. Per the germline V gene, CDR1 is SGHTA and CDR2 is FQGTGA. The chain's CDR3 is CASSRRPVDNEQLF. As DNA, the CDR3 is TGTGCCAGCAGCCGGCGCCCAGTAGACAATGAGCAGCTCTTC.

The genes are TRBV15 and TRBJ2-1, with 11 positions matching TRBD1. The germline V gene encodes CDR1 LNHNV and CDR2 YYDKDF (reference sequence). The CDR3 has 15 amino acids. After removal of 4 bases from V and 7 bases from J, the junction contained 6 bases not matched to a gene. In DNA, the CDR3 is TGTGCCACCAGCACCGGGACAGGGGGTAGGAATGAGCAGTTCTTC. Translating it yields CATSTGTGGRNEQFF.

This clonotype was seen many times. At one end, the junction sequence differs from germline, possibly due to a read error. In nucleotides, the CDR3 is TGTGCTAGCAGCTTAGGCAGGGGGCTAGGCAATGAGCAGTTCTTC. This sequence encodes CASSLGRGLGNEQFF. This chain connects TRBV7-7 to TRBJ2-1; the match to TRBD1 covers 8 bases. There are 15 residues in the CDR3. Germline CDR1 and CDR2: SSHAT and FNYEAQ (reference sequence).

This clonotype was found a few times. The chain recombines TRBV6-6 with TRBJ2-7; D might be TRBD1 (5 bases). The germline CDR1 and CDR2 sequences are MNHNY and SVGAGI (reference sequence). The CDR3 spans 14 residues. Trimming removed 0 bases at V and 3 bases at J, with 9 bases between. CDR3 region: CASSYSAGNYEQYF. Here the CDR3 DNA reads TGTGCCAGCAGTTACTCTGCAGGGAACTACGAGCAGTACTTC.

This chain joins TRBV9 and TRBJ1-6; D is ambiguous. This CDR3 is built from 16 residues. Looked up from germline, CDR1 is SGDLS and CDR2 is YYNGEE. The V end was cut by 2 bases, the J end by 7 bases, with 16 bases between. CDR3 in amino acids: CASSVGSSGGNSPLHF. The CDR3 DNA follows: TGTGCCAGCAGCGTTGGGTCCAGTGGAGGGAATTCACCCCTCCACTTT.

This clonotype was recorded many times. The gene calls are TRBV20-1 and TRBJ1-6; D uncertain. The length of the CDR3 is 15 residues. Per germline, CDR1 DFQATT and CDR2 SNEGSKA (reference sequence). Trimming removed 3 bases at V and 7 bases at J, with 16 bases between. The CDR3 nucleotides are TGCAGTGCTAGGGTTGAAATAAGCAACAATTCACCCCTCCACTTT. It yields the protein CSARVEISNNSPLHF.

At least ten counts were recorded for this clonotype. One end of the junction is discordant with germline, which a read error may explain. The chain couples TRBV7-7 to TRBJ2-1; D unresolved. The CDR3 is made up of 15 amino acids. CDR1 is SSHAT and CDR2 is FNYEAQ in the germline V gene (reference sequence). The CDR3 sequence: CASSFDGSAYNEQFF. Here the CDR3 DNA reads TGTGCTAGCAGCTTTGATGGGTCCGCCTACAATGAGCAGTTCTTC.

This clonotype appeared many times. Written as DNA, the CDR3 is TGTGCCACCAGCAGGCGGGGGCTTTCGCAAGAGACCCAGTACTTC. Residues: CATSRRGLSQETQYF. The chain uses TRBV24-1 and TRBJ2-5; a weak D match, TRBD2 (7 bases). Germline-derived CDR1 and CDR2 are KGHDR and SFDVKD. The CDR3 consists of 15 residues. V was cut by 7 bases and J by 2 bases, with 16 bases left in between.

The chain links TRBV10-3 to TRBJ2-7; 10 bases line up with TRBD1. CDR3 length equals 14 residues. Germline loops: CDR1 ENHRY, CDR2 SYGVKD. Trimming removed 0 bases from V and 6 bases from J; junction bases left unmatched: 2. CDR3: CAISESDRGFEQYF. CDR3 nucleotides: TGTGCCATCAGTGAGTCGGACAGGGGGTTCGAGCAGTACTTC.

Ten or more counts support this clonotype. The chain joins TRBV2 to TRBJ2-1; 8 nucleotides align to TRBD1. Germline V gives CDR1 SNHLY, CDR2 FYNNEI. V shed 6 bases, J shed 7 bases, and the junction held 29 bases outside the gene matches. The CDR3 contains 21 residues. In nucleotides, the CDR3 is TGTGCCAGCAGCCACGACCCCCTTTCTCTTACCGGGACAGGCCCTCGGAATGAGCAGTTCTTC. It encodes CASSHDPLSLTGTGPRNEQFF.

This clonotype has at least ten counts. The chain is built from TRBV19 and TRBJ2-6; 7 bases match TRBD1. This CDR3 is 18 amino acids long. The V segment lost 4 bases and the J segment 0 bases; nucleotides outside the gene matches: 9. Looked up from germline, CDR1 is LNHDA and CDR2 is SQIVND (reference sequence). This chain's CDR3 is CASSTPGGRGSGANVLTF. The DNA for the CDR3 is TGTGCCAGTAGTACCCCAGGGGGAAGGGGCTCTGGGGCCAACGTCCTGACTTTC.

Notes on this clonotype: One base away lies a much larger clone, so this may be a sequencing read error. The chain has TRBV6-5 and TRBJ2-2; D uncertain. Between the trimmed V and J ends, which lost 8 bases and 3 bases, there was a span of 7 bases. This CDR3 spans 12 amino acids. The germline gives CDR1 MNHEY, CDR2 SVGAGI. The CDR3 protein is CASCLDTGELFF. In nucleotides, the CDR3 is TGTGCCAGCTGTCTAGACACCGGGGAGCTGTTTTTT.

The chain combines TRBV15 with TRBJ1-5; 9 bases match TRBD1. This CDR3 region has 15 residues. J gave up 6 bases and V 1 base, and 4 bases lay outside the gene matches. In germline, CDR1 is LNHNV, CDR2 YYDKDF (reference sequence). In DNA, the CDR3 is TGTGCCACCAGCAGAGGGGACAGGGTACCTCAGCCCCAGCATTTT. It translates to CATSRGDRVPQPQHF.

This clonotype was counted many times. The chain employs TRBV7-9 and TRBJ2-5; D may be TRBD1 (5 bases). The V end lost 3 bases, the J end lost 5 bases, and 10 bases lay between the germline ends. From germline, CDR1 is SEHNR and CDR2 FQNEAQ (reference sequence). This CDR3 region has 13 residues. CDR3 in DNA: TGTGCCAGCAGCTTTCAGGGATCGGAGACCCAGTACTTC. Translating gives CASSFQGSETQYF.

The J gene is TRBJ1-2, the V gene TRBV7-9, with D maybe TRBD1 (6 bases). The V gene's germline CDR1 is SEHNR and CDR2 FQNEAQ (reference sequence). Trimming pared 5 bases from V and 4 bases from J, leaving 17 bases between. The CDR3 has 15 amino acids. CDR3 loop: CASSGGAPASYGYTF. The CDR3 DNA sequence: TGTGCCAGCAGCGGGGGGGCACCAGCCTCCTATGGCTACACCTTC.

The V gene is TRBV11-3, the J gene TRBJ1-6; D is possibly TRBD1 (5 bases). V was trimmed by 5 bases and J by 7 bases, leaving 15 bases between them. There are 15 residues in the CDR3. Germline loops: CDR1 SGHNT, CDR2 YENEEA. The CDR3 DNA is TGTGCCAGCAGCCTCGGGACTTCAGGGAATTCACCCCTCCACTTT. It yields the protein CASSLGTSGNSPLHF.

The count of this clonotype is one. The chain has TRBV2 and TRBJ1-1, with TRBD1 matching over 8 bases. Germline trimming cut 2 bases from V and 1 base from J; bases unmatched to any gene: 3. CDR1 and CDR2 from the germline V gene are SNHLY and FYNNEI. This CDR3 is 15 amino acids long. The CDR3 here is CASSEMGTGNTEAFF. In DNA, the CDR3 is TGTGCCAGCAGTGAAATGGGGACAGGGAACACTGAAGCTTTCTTT.

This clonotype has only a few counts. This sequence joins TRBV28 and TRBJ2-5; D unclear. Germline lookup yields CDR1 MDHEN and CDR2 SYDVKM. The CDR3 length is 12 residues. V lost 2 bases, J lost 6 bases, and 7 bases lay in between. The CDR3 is CASSLNRQTQYF. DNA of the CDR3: TGTGCCAGCAGTTTAAACAGACAGACCCAGTACTTC.

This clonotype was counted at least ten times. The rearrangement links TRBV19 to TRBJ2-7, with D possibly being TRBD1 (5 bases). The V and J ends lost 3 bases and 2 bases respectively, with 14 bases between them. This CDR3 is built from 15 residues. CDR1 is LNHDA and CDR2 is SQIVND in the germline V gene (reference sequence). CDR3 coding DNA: TGTGCCAGTAGTATGGCGTCAGGGTCTGCCTACGAGCAGTACTTC. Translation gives CASSMASGSAYEQYF. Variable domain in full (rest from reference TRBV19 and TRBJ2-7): DGGITQSPKYLFRKEGQNVTLSCEQNLNHDAMYWYRQDPGQGLRLIYYSQIVNDFQKGDIAEGYSVSREKKESFPLTVTSAQKNPTAFYLCASSMASGSAYEQYFGPGTRLTVT.

The CDR3 DNA is TGTGCCTGGAGTGTACTGGGGGAAAAACTGTTTTTT. This sequence encodes CAWSVLGEKLFF. The rearrangement joins TRBV30 to TRBJ1-4; D gene ambiguous. Germline lookup yields CDR1 GTSNPN and CDR2 SVGIG (reference sequence). Trimming took off 0 bases at V and 8 bases at J, with 7 bases between the two ends. The CDR3 consists of 12 residues.

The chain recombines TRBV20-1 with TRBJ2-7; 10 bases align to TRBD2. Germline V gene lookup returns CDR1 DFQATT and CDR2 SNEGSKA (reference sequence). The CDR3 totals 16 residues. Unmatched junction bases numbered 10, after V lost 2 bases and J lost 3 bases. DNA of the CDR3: TGCAGTGCTAGACGCCAGCGGGGGGGCCCGTACTACGAGCAGTACTTC. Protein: CSARRQRGGPYYEQYF.

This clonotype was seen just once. The CDR3 DNA reads TGTGCCAGCACTGGGACAGGTGACGAAAAACTGTTTTTT. Amino acids: CASTGTGDEKLFF. The J gene is TRBJ1-4, the V gene TRBV7-4, with 8 bases matching TRBD1. Germline V gene data show CDR1 as SGHVT and CDR2 as SQSDAQ. This CDR3 spans 13 amino acids. Trimming at V came to 7 bases and at J to 8 bases, leaving 6 bases not matched to a gene.

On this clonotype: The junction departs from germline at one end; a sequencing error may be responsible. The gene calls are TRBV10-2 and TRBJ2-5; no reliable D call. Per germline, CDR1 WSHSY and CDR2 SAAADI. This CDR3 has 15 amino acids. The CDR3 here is CASGDMFMDQETQYF. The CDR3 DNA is TGCGCCAGCGGTGACATGTTTATGGACCAAGAGACCCAGTACTTC.